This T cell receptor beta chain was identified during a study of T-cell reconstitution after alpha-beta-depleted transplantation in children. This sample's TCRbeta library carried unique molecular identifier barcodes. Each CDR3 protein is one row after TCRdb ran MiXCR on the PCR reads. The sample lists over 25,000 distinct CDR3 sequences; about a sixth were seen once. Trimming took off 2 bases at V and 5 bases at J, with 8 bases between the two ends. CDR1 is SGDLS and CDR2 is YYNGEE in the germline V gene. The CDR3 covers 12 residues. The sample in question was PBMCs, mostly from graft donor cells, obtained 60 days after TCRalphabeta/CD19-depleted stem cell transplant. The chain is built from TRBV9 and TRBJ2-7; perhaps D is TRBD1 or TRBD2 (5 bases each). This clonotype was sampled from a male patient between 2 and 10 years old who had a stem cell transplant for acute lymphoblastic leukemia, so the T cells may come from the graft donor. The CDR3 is CASSVQGDEQYF. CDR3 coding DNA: TGTGCCAGCAGCGTTCAGGGAGACGAGCAGTACTTC.